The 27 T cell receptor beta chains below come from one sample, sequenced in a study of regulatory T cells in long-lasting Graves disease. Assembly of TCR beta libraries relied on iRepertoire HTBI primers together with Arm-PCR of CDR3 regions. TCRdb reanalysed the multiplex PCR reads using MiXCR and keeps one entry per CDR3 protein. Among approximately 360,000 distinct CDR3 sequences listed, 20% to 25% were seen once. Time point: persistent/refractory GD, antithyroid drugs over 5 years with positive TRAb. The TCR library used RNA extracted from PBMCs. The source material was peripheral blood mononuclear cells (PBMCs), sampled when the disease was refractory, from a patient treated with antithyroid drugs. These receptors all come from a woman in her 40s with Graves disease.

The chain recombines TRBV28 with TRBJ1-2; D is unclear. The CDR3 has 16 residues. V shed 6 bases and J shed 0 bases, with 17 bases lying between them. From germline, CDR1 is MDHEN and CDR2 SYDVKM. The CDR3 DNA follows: TGTGCCAGCAGCAGCACCCGACGGGTGACTAACTATGGCTACACCTTC. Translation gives CASSSTRRVTNYGYTF.

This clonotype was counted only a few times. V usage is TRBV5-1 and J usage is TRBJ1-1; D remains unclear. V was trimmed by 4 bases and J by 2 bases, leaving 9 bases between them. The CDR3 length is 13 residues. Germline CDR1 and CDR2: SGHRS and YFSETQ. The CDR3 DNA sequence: TGCGCCAGCAGCAGACACGGAAACACTGAAGCTTTCTTT. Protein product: CASSRHGNTEAFF.

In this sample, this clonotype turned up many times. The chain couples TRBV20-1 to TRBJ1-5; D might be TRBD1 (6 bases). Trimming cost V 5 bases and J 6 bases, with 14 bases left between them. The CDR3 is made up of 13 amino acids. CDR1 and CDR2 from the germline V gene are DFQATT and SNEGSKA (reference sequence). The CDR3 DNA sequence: TGCAGTGCTGTGACGGGGGGCCTTCAGCCCCAGCATTTT. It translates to CSAVTGGLQPQHF.

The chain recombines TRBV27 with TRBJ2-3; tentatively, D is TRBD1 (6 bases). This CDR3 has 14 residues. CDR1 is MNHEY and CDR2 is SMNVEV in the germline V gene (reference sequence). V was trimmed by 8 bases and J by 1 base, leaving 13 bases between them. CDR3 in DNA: TGTGCCAGCGGAACAGAGGGGGGCACAGATACGCAGTATTTT. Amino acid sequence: CASGTEGGTDTQYF.

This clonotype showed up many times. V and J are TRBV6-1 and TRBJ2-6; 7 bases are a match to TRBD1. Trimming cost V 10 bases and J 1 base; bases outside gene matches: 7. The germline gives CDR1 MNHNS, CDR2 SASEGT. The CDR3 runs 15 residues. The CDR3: CATRTGGSGANVLTF. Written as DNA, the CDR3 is TGTGCCACCCGGACAGGCGGTTCTGGGGCCAACGTCCTGACTTTC.

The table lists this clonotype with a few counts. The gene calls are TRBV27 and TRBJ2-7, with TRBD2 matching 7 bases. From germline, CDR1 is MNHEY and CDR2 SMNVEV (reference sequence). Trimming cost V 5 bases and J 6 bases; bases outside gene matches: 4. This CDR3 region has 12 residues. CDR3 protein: CASSVTGGEQYF. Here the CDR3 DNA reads TGTGCCAGCAGTGTCACGGGAGGCGAGCAGTACTTC.

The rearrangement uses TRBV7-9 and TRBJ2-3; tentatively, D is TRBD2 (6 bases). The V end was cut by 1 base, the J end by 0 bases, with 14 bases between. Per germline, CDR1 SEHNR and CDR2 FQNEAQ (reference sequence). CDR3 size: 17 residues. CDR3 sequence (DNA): TGTGCCAGCAGCTTAGGTTCCTCAGGGACTAGCACAGATACGCAGTATTTT. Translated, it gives CASSLGSSGTSTDTQYF.

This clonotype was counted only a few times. CDR3 in DNA: TGTGCCAGCCCTGTATTTAGGAGCAGCACAGATACGCAGTATTTT. Its protein product is CASPVFRSSTDTQYF. This chain uses TRBV28 with TRBJ2-3; D ambiguous. The CDR3 has 15 residues. V lost 8 bases to trimming and J lost 0 bases, with 15 bases between them. Germline CDR1 reads MDHEN; CDR2 reads SYDVKM.

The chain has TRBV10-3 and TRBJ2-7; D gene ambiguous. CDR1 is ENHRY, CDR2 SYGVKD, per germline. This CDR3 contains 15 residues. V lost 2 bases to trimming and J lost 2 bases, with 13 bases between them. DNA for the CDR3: TGTGCCATCAGTGAGGGTTTCGGCAGGCCCTACGAGCAGTACTTC. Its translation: CAISEGFGRPYEQYF.

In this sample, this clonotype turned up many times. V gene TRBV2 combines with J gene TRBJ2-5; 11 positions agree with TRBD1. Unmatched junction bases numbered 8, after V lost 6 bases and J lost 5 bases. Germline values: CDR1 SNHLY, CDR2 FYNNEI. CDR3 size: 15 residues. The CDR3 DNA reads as TGTGCCAGCAGCCCCGGGACAGGGGGTTACGAGACCCAGTACTTC. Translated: CASSPGTGGYETQYF.

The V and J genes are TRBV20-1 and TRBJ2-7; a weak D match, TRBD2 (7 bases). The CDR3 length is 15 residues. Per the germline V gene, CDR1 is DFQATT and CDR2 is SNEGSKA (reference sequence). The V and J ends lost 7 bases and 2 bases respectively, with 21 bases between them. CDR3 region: CSVSARGAGPYEQYF. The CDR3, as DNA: TGCAGTGTTTCCGCACGGGGGGCCGGACCCTACGAGCAGTACTTC.

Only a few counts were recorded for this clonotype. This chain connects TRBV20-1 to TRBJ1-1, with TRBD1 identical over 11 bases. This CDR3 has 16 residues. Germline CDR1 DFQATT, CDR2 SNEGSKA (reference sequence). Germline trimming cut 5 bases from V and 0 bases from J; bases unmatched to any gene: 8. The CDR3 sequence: CSAPGTGGIMNTEAFF. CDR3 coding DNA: TGCAGTGCTCCCGGGACAGGGGGAATCATGAACACTGAAGCTTTCTTT.

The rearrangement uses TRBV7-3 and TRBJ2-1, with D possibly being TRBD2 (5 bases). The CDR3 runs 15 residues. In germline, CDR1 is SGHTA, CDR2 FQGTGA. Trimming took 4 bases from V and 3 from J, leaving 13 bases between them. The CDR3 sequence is CASSSLGGNYNEQFF. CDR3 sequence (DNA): TGTGCCAGCAGCTCCCTAGGAGGAAACTACAATGAGCAGTTCTTC.

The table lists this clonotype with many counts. The CDR3 loop reads CASSLGQGSSEAFF. CDR3 bases: TGTGCCAGCAGCTTGGGACAGGGCTCGAGTGAAGCTTTCTTT. The gene calls are TRBV5-6 and TRBJ1-1, with TRBD1 matching over 7 bases. Germline V CDR1 and CDR2: SGHDT, YYEEEE. The junction had 6 bases not matched to a gene; V was cut back by 0 bases and J by 7 bases. The CDR3 covers 14 residues.

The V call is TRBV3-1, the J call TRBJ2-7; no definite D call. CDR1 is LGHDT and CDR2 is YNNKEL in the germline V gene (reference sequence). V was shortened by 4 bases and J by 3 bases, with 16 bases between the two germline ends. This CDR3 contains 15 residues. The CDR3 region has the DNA TGTGCCAGCAGCCCGGGTCGTGGCGCCTACTACGAGCAGTACTTC. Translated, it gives CASSPGRGAYYEQYF.

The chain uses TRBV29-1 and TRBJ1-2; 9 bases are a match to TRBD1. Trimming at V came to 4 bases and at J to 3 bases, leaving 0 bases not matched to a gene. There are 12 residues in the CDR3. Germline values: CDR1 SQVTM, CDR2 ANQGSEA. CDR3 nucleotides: TGCAGCGTTGGACAGGGGGACTATGGCTACACCTTC. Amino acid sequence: CSVGQGDYGYTF. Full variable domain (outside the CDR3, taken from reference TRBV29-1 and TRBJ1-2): SAVISQKPSRDICQRGTSLTIQCQVDSQVTMMFWYRQQPGQSLTLIATANQGSEATYESGFVIDKFPISRPNLTFSTLTVSNMSPEDSSIYLCSVGQGDYGYTFGSGTRLTVV.

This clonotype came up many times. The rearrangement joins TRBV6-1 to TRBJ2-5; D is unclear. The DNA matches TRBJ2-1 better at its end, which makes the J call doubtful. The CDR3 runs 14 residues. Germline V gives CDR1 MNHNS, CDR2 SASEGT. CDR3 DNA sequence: TGTGCCAGCAATTCGAGAGACAATGGTAATGAGCAGTTCTTC. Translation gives CASNSRDNGNEQFF.

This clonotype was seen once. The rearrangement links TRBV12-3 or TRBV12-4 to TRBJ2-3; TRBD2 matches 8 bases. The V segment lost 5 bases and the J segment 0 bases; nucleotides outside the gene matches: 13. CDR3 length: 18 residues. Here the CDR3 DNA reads TGTGCCAGCAGTCCCCTTCTTCGGGGGGGCGGGAGCACAGATACGCAGTATTTT. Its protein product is CASSPLLRGGGSTDTQYF.

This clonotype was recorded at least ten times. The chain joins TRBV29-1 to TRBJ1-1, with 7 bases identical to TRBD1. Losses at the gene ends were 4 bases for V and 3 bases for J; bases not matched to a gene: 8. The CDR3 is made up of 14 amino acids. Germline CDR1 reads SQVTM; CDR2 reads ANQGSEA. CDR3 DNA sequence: TGCAGCGTTGTCGAGGGACAGCAATACACTGAAGCTTTCTTT. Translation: CSVVEGQQYTEAFF.

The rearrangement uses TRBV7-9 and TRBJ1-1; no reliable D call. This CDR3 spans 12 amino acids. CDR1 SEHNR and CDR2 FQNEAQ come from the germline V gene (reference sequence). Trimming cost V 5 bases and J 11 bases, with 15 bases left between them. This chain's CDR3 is CASSTRGGKAFF. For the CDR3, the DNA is TGTGCCAGCAGCACCCGCGGCGGGAAGGCTTTCTTT.

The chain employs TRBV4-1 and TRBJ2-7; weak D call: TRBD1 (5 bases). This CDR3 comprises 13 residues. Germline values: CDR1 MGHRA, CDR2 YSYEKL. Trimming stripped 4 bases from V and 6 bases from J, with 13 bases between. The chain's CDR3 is CASSPLPTAEQYF. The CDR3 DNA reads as TGCGCCAGCAGCCCATTGCCGACAGCCGAGCAGTACTTC.

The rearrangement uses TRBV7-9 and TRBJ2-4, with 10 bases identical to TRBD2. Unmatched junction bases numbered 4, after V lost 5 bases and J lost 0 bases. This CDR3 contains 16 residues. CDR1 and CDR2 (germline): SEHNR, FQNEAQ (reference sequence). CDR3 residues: CASSPGLARAKNIQYF. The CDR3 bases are TGTGCCAGCAGCCCGGGACTAGCGAGAGCCAAAAACATTCAGTACTTC.

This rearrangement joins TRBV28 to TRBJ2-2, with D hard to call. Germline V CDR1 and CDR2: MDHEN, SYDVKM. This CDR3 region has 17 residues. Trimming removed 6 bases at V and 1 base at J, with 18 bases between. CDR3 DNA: TGTGCCAGCAGCCAAGACCCCTCTAGATTGAACACCGGGGAGCTGTTTTTT. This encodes CASSQDPSRLNTGELFF.

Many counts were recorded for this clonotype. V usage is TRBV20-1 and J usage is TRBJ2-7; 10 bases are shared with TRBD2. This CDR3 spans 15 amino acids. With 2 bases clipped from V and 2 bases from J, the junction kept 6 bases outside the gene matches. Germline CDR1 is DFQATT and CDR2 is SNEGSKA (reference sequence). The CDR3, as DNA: TGCAGTGCTAGACTCCGGACTAGCGGAACCTACGAGCAGTACTTC. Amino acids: CSARLRTSGTYEQYF.

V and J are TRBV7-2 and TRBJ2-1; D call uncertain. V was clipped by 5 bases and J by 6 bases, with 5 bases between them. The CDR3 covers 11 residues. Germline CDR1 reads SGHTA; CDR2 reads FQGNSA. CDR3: CASSRLNEQFF. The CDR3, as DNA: TGTGCCAGCAGCCGACTCAATGAGCAGTTCTTC.

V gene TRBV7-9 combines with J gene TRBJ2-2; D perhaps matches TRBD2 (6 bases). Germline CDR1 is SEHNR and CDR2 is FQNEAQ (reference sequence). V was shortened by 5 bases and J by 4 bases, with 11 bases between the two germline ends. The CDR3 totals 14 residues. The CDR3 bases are TGTGCCAGCAGCCAAACTAGCCCCACCGGGGAGCTGTTTTTT. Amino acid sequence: CASSQTSPTGELFF.

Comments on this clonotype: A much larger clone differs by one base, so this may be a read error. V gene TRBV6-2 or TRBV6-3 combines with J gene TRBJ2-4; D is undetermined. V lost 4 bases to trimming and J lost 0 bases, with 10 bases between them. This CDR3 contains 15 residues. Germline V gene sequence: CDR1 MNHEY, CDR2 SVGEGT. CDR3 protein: CASSFAPLAKNIQYF. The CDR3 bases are TGTGCCAGCAGTTTTGCCCCTCTAGCCAAAAACATTCAGTACTTC.